This entry concerns a single T cell receptor (beta chain). Its target is not known. The germline gene is not matched at one end of the junction; a read error may be the cause. Germline CDR1 is SGHTA and CDR2 is FQGNSA. The CDR3 is 17 amino acids. This entry is derived from a study of beta chain features in type 1 diabetes. General study results and limits: Naive, central memory and Treg TCRB repertoires appeared more alike in patients than in healthy donors.

The isolated RNA, all of it, was reverse transcribed, so expressed TCRB transcripts were what got sequenced. There were 3.5 million or so reads on average in the naive, central memory and regulatory T cell samples. The method was immunoSEQ multiplex PCR; TCRdb's version includes in-frame clones alone and lacks a portion of them. The sample has some 150,000 clones, 6% to 7.5% seen once; the top ten hold about 1.4%. The V call is TRBV7-2, the J call TRBJ2-3; 8 bases agree with TRBD2. This receptor was identified in a woman under 40 in good health. The sample consisted of central memory CD4+ T cells from blood. The CDR3 bases are TGCGCCAGCAGCCAAGATAGGACGGGAGGGCTTACAGATACGCAGTATTTT. It specifies CASSQDRTGGLTDTQYF.